What follows is one TCR beta chain and its context. Its antigen remains undetermined. No base quality information exists; no much larger clone differs at one position. V is cut by 7 bases and J by 6 bases, and the space between the germline ends is 13 bases. The germline V gene sets CDR1 to MGHRA and CDR2 to YSYEKL. Its CDR3 holds 13 amino acids, cysteine through phenylalanine. Only the CDR3 part of the read is kept: 39 bases, read in frame from the first base. Library generation was performed with 5' RACE. The instrument given in TCRdb is Illumina HiSeq 2500. A second roughly 6 to 12 cycle PCR used a sample-barcoded 5' primer and a J-beta primer mix. Each TCR beta cDNA molecule received a unique molecular identifier from a template-switch 5' adaptor carrying 12 random nucleotides. At least 2.5 million CDR3-containing paired-end reads were obtained from each sample. First-strand cDNA synthesis was performed from all RNA using the Mint cDNA synthesis kit, with priming by a TRBC-specific oligonucleotide. Following uracil-DNA glycosylase treatment, a first 18-cycle PCR with universal primers M1SS and BC2_uni_R was performed on all cDNA. The authors' pipeline ran thus. Each sample was normalized by randomly selecting 1 million high-quality reads, each carrying a distinct molecular identifier. Instead of being binned into consensus sequences, reads that shared molecular identifiers were thrown out. MiTCR, with a Q25 quality threshold and the strictest error-elimination algorithm, was used for CDR3 identification, clonotype clustering and error correction. A nonparametric unseen species model using Euler transformation provided a lower-bound estimate of total TCR beta diversity. In TCRdb, the public reads were trimmed at Q25 with fastp and aligned with MiXCR, with productive beta chains retained. Merged by CDR3 protein, the rows form single entries marked with the most common genes and DNA. Clone size and V and J calls follow TCRdb, not the original study. The sample table shows about 970,000 distinct CDR3 sequences, and 51% are seen once. 20% to 25% of the sample goes to the ten largest clones.

The roughly 38 donors, aged 6 to 90 years, were systemically healthy Caucasian individuals from Russia. Each donor gave ten milliliters of peripheral blood, collected into EDTA-treated Vacutainer tubes. Ficoll-Paque density-gradient centrifugation was used to isolate PBMCs, with at least 7 million per sample. Total RNA, at least 6 micrograms per sample, was extracted from PBMCs with Trizol reagent. For every donor, flow cytometry on a PBMC aliquot measured the percentage of naive CD45RAhigh/CD27high T cells. These data originate in a study of blood T cells in healthy people across ages (dated by TCRdb to the mid-2010s). As for the study more broadly: In model experiments, template switching captured roughly one uniquely barcoded TCR beta cDNA molecule for every two T cells. Two additional independent replicas of 1 million unique cDNA reads from the same blood draw were analyzed for two donors (one aged 18 to 29 and one aged 80 or older). Using deep sequencing normalized with unique cDNA molecular identifiers, the study measured how TCR beta repertoire diversity changes with age. Four age groups were formed from the donors: young (average about 17 years), middle-aged (approximately 40), aged (approximately 60) and long-lived (more than 75). To avoid experimental bias, donors of different ages were distributed randomly across sequencing lanes. Paper-wide results and their limitations: A strong correlation was found between observed TCR beta diversity and the percentage of naive T cells measured by flow cytometry. Since profiling was done on bulk unsorted PBMCs, naive and antigen-experienced compartments could not be conclusively compared. Estimates of total diversity based on one million sequenced T cells were regarded as lower bounds and as underestimates. The long-lived group showed more naive CD4+ T cells, fewer expanded clones and increased TCR diversity than the aged group, suggesting age selection. As age increased, observed TCR beta diversity per million T cells dropped in a roughly linear way, and a significant reduction was already evident by age 40. Donor CMV infection status was unknown, potentially confounding age-related changes in expanded clonotypes.

Specimen: blood. The rearranged chain carries TRBV4-1 and TRBJ1-5; the D gene is perhaps TRBD1, on 5 matching bases. The TCR sequence derives from a woman aged 55 to 70 in good health. This receptor has the CDR3 CASKAEGIQPQHF. The nucleotides read TGCGCCAGCAAGGCGGAGGGGATTCAGCCCCAGCATTTT.